This T cell receptor beta chain was sequenced for a study of blood T cell repertoires in COVID-19. Looking at the study overall: Acute and convalescent COVID-19 specimens originated in the United States, Italy and Spain.

Germline V CDR1 and CDR2: SQVTM, ANQGSEA. CDR3 length: 13 residues. V was cut by 6 bases and J by 2 bases, with 13 bases left in between. Under the authors' procedure: Nucleated cell number was recorded as an estimate derived from reference gene primer amplification. Clones were read by immunoSEQ multiplex PCR, and TCRdb kept only the in-frame ones, dropping some. V, J and clone size were drawn from that table, and D and trimming were deduced from the DNA. In the table there are 130,000 to 150,000 clones, roughly 80% of which are singletons. The sample comprised PBMCs or T cells enriched from blood (not recorded which). The receptor comes from a woman aged 40 to 50 who had recovered from COVID-19. The rearrangement joins TRBV29-1 to TRBJ1-2; maybe TRBD1 (5 bases). CDR3 DNA sequence: TGCAGCGTAAACCCTGGGGCCAACTATGGCTACACCTTC. Residues: CSVNPGANYGYTF.